The T cell receptor (beta chain) under discussion was sequenced for a study of cytomegalovirus exposure and HLA in healthy donors. Regarding the study as a whole: With later analysis, a missense DCLRE1C variant became linked to TCR beta V- and J-gene trimming. Reports indicated that the classifier achieved high specificity and sensitivity in diagnosing cytomegalovirus status.

As regards this clone: The antigen is not known.

This CDR3 has 15 amino acids. The ends lost 4 bases at V and 1 base at J; junction bases unmatched: 2. Germline assignment: CDR1 ENHRY and CDR2 SYGVKD. The primer mix had 60 Vbeta and 13 Jbeta primers. Profiled with immunoSEQ multiplex PCR; TCRdb holds only in-frame clones, not every one. The table records roughly 95,000 clones, approximately 80% of them present only once. Material for sequencing was PBMCs. This receptor was taken from a man under 40 in good health and CMV-seropositive. The chain employs TRBV10-3 and TRBJ1-5; TRBD1 matches at 9 bases. The CDR3 reads CAISAGTGSNQPQHF. The DNA of the CDR3 is TGTGCCATCAGTGCCGGGACAGGGAGCAATCAGCCCCAGCATTTT.